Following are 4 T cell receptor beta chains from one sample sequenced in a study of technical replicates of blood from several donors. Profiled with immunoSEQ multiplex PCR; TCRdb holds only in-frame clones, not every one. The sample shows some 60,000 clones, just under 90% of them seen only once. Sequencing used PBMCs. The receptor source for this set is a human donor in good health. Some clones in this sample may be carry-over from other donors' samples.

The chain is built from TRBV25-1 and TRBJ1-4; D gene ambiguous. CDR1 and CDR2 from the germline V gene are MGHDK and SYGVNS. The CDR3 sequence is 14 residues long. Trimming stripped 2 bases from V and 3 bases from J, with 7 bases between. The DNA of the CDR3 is TGTGCCAGCAGTGAAGGGAGGGCTAATGAAAAACTGTTTTTT. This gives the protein CASSEGRANEKLFF. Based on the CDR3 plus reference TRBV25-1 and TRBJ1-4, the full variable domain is EADIYQTPRYLVIGTGKKITLECSQTMGHDKMYWYQQDPGMELHLIHYSYGVNSTEKGDLSSESTVSRIRTEHFPLTLESARPSHTSQYLCASSEGRANEKLFFGSGTQLSVL.

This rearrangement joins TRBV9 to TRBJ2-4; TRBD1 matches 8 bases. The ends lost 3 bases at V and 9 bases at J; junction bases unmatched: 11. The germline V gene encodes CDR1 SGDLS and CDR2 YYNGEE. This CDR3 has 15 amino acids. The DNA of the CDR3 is TGTGCCAGCAGCGACGGATCCAGGGGGCAGACCATTCAGTACTTC. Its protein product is CASSDGSRGQTIQYF. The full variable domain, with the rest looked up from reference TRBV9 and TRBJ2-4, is DSGVTQTPKHLITATGQRVTLRCSPRSGDLSVYWYQQSLDQGLQFLIQYYNGEERAKGNILERFSAQQFPDLHSELNLSSLELGDSALYFCASSDGSRGQTIQYFGAGTRLSVL.

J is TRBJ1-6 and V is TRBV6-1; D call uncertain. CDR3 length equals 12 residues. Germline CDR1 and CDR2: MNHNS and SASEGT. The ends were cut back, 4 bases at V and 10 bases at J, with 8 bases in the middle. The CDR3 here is CASSVPPSPLHF. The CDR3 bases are TGTGCCAGCAGTGTTCCCCCGTCACCCCTCCACTTT.

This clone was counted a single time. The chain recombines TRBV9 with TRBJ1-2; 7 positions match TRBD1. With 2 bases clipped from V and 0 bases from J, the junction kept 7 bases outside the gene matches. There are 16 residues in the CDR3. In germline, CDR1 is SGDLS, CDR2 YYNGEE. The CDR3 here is CASSVAGQEANYGYTF. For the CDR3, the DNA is TGTGCCAGCAGCGTTGCCGGACAGGAAGCTAACTATGGCTACACCTTC.